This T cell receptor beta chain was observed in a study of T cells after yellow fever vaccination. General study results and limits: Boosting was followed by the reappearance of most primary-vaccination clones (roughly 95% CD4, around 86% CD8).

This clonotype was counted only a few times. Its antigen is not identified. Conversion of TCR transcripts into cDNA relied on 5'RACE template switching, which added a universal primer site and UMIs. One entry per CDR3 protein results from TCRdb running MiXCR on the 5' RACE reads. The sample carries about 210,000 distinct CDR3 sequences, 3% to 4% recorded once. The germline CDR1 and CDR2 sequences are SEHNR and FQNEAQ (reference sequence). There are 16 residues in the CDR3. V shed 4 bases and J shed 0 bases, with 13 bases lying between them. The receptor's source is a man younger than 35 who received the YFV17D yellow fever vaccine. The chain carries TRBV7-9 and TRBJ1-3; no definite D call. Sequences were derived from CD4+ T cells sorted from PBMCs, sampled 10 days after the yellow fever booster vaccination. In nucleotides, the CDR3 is TGTGCCAGCAGCTCCCGGAACTCGAGCTCTGGAAACACCATATATTTT. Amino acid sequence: CASSSRNSSSGNTIYF.